These T cell receptor beta chains were read from a single sample in a study of T-cell reconstitution after alpha-beta-depleted transplantation in children. TCRdb passed the PCR reads through MiXCR, listing each CDR3 protein once. This sample has 110,000 or so distinct CDR3 sequences, with 5% to 8% found just once. Source: PBMCs, mostly from graft donor cells, taken 360 days after TCRalphabeta/CD19-depleted stem cell transplant. Receptors originate from a male patient aged 2-15 years who had a stem cell transplant for acute lymphoblastic leukemia, so the T cells may come from the graft donor. The CDR3 runs from the conserved cysteine through the conserved F or W. The order of the fields is D gene, CDR3 length, J gene, V gene, clone size, CDR3 protein, CDR3 DNA. The D gene is left open where the match is weak. For some rows the clone size is stated as once, few or many, or as a class when expanded; others skip it.

TRBD2,17,TRBJ2-4,TRBV4-3,many,CASSPGTSGGAKNIQYF,TGCGCCAGCAGCCCCGGGACTAGCGGGGGGGCCAAAAACATTCAGTACTTC
TRBD1,17,TRBJ2-5,TRBV5-6,many,CASSSYRDRGRGETQYF,TGTGCCAGCAGCTCATACCGAGACAGGGGGCGCGGTGAGACCCAGTACTTC
TRBD1,16,TRBJ1-1,TRBV11-3,few,CASSLVGGSVNTEAFF,TGTGCCAGCAGCTTAGTAGGGGGCTCGGTGAACACTGAAGCTTTCTTT
.,11,TRBJ2-7,TRBV20-1,many,CSARQAREQYF,TGCAGTGCTAGACAGGCGCGGGAGCAGTACTTC
.,10,TRBJ1-1,TRBV20-1,.,CSARVPKAFF,TGCAGTGCTAGAGTACCCAAAGCTTTCTTT
.,11,TRBJ1-1,TRBV7-9,many,CAGGRNTEAFF,TGTGCCGGGGGCAGGAACACTGAAGCTTTCTTT
.,14,TRBJ1-4,TRBV9,few,CASSALEGNEKLFF,TGTGCCAGCAGCGCCCTTGAAGGTAATGAAAAACTGTTTTTT
TRBD1,15,TRBJ1-2,TRBV6-5,many,CASSYSPGQNYGYTF,TGTGCCAGCAGTTACAGTCCGGGACAGAACTATGGCTACACCTTC
TRBD1,15,TRBJ2-7,TRBV10-3,medium-sized,CAISELQGATFEQYF,TGTGCCATCAGTGAGCTACAGGGGGCGACTTTCGAGCAGTACTTC
.,14,TRBJ1-1,TRBV7-6,many,CASSSQGAGTEAFF,TGTGCCAGCAGCTCACAAGGCGCGGGCACTGAAGCTTTCTTT
TRBD1,15,TRBJ1-5,TRBV7-2,.,CASSLNRGRRQPQHF,TGTGCCAGCAGCCTCAACAGGGGGCGCCGGCAGCCCCAGCATTTT
.,11,TRBJ1-3,TRBV12-3/TRBV12-4,many,CATDDGNTIYF,TGTGCCACCGACGACGGAAACACCATATATTTT
TRBD1,19,TRBJ2-5,TRBV3-1,many,CASSQEKADRAFQRETQYF,TGTGCCAGCAGCCAAGAAAAGGCAGACAGGGCCTTCCAGAGGGAGACCCAGTACTTC
TRBD2,15,TRBJ2-7,TRBV27,.,CASSSQREGPHEQYF,TGTGCCAGCAGTTCGCAGCGGGAGGGCCCCCACGAGCAGTACTTC
.,13,TRBJ2-7,TRBV7-9,.,CASSPTAGLEQYF,TGTGCCAGCAGCCCGACGGCAGGGCTCGAGCAGTACTTC
.,16,TRBJ2-3,TRBV20-1,few,CSANDRRDTYTDTQYF,TGCAGTGCAAACGACCGCCGGGACACCTACACAGATACGCAGTATTTT
.,14,TRBJ2-5,TRBV6-1,many,CASSGAVYQETQYF,TGTGCCAGCAGTGGGGCTGTGTACCAAGAGACCCAGTACTTC
.,14,TRBJ2-4,TRBV7-8,.,CASSPPSRVNIQYF,TGTGCCAGCAGCCCGCCTTCCAGGGTTAACATTCAGTACTTC
.,17,TRBJ1-2,TRBV9,.,CASSVGGRVRANYGYTF,TGTGCCAGCAGCGTAGGGGGCAGGGTTCGGGCTAACTATGGCTACACCTTC
.,15,TRBJ2-2,TRBV6-1,.,CASSEWDTNTGELFF,TGTGCCAGCAGTGAGTGGGACACCAACACCGGGGAGCTGTTTTTT
.,16,TRBJ2-7,TRBV5-6,.,CASSPRARALPYEQYF,TGTGCCAGCAGCCCGCGGGCCAGGGCATTACCTTACGAGCAGTACTTC
.,18,TRBJ2-1,TRBV3-1,many,CASSQDRGHGPEADEQFF,TGTGCCAGCAGCCAAGATAGAGGACATGGGCCTGAAGCGGATGAGCAGTTCTTC
.,18,TRBJ2-5,TRBV2,many,CASSGAGKRGDIQETQYF,TGTGCCAGCAGTGGGGCCGGCAAGAGGGGGGACATCCAAGAGACCCAGTACTTC
.,15,TRBJ2-7,TRBV4-3,.,CASSRRTGAIYEQYF,TGCGCCAGCAGCCGGCGGACGGGAGCGATCTACGAGCAGTACTTC
.,14,TRBJ2-3,TRBV11-2,many,CASGWQGLTDTQYF,TGTGCCAGCGGGTGGCAGGGATTAACAGATACGCAGTATTTT
.,14,TRBJ1-1,TRBV29-1,few,CSVPDLDLNTEAFF,TGCAGCGTTCCAGATCTGGACTTGAACACTGAAGCTTTCTTT
.,16,TRBJ2-3,TRBV4-3,few,CASSQVDNRVTDTQYF,TGCGCCAGCAGCCAAGTAGATAACAGGGTCACAGATACGCAGTATTTT
.,15,TRBJ2-5,TRBV7-9,few,CASSSWTREKETQYF,TGTGCCAGCAGCTCATGGACGCGAGAAAAAGAGACCCAGTACTTC
TRBD2,13,TRBJ2-7,TRBV11-3,few,CASSPSGSNEQYF,TGTGCCAGCAGCCCTAGCGGGAGTAACGAGCAGTACTTC
.,13,TRBJ2-1,TRBV5-5,many,CASSLGAGTQQFF,TGTGCCAGCAGCTTGGGGGCAGGGACCCAGCAGTTCTTC
TRBD1,15,TRBJ2-7,TRBV7-2,many,CASSSRTGGAYEQYF,TGTGCCAGCAGCTCCCGGACAGGGGGGGCCTACGAGCAGTACTTC
.,11,TRBJ2-7,TRBV27,.,CASNSGYEQYF,TGTGCCAGCAATTCCGGTTACGAGCAGTACTTC
.,10,TRBJ1-1,TRBV2,many,CASRRPEAFF,TGTGCCAGTCGTCGACCTGAAGCTTTCTTT
.,13,TRBJ2-7,TRBV7-6,many,CASSFRVDSEQYF,TGTGCCAGCAGCTTTCGCGTAGACTCCGAGCAGTACTTC
.,14,TRBJ1-1,TRBV3-1,.,CASSQGLGNTEAFF,TGTGCCAGCAGCCAAGGCCTGGGGAACACTGAAGCTTTCTTT
TRBD1,16,TRBJ2-3,TRBV4-3,many,CASSTGQGFSLGTQYF,TGCGCCAGCAGCACGGGACAGGGTTTCTCGCTGGGTACGCAGTATTTT
.,12,TRBJ1-1,TRBV5-6,many,CASSYGTSEAFF,TGTGCCAGCAGCTACGGGACATCTGAAGCTTTCTTT
.,16,TRBJ2-1,TRBV9,many,CASSPRQRASYNEQFF,TGTGCCAGCAGCCCAAGGCAGCGGGCCTCCTACAATGAGCAGTTCTTC
.,14,TRBJ2-7,TRBV20-1,many,CSARPWSVDYEQYF,TGCAGTGCTAGACCCTGGTCGGTTGACTACGAGCAGTACTTC
TRBD1,14,TRBJ2-2,TRBV28,many,CASSEDRGFGELFF,TGTGCCAGCAGTGAAGACAGGGGTTTCGGGGAGCTGTTTTTT
TRBD1,14,TRBJ2-7,TRBV5-1,many,CASSFRRGTYEQYF,TGCGCCAGCAGCTTCCGCAGGGGGACCTACGAGCAGTACTTC
TRBD2,15,TRBJ2-7,TRBV9,few,CASSSTERDFYEQYF,TGTGCCAGCAGCTCAACAGAGCGGGATTTCTACGAGCAGTACTTC
.,13,TRBJ2-5,TRBV7-9,many,CASSTTREETQYF,TGTGCCAGCAGCACTACTAGGGAAGAGACCCAGTACTTC
.,17,TRBJ2-1,TRBV9,.,CASSPSQKGGSYNEQFF,TGTGCCAGCAGCCCCTCCCAAAAGGGTGGATCCTACAATGAGCAGTTCTTC
.,20,TRBJ2-3,TRBV14,many,CASSQELLSSGERKADTQYF,TGTGCCAGCAGCCAAGAGCTTCTCTCCAGCGGAGAGCGGAAGGCAGATACGCAGTATTTT
.,13,TRBJ2-7,TRBV9,many,CASSSGHSYEQYF,TGTGCCAGCAGCTCGGGACACTCTTACGAGCAGTACTTC
TRBD1,14,TRBJ2-2,TRBV20-1,many,CSATKTGKGGELFF,TGCAGTGCCACCAAGACAGGGAAAGGGGGGGAGCTGTTTTTT
.,14,TRBJ2-3,TRBV7-9,.,CASSLLPSTDTQYF,TGTGCCAGCAGCTTGCTCCCAAGCACAGATACGCAGTATTTT
.,14,TRBJ2-1,TRBV27,.,CASSFYTDYNEQFF,TGTGCCAGCAGTTTCTATACAGACTACAATGAGCAGTTCTTC
.,17,TRBJ2-4,TRBV5-1,.,CASSLAKLPVGENIQYF,TGCGCCAGCAGCTTGGCCAAGCTCCCTGTGGGGGAGAACATTCAGTACTTC
.,15,TRBJ2-3,TRBV7-6,many,CASSPQLASTDTQYF,TGTGCCAGCAGCCCCCAACTAGCTAGCACAGATACGCAGTATTTT
.,15,TRBJ2-2,TRBV4-3,.,CASSDGTINTGELFF,TGCGCCAGCAGCGACGGGACGATAAACACCGGGGAGCTGTTTTTT
.,15,TRBJ1-5,TRBV4-2,.,CASSQVGATNQPQHF,TGTGCCAGCAGCCAAGTGGGAGCGACTAATCAGCCCCAGCATTTT
TRBD2,14,TRBJ2-7,TRBV10-3,.,CAIPGLAEHYEQYF,TGTGCCATCCCAGGGCTAGCGGAACACTACGAGCAGTACTTC
TRBD1,16,TRBJ1-5,TRBV28,.,CASVGAKQGWIQPQHF,TGTGCCAGTGTCGGGGCCAAACAGGGGTGGATTCAGCCCCAGCATTTT